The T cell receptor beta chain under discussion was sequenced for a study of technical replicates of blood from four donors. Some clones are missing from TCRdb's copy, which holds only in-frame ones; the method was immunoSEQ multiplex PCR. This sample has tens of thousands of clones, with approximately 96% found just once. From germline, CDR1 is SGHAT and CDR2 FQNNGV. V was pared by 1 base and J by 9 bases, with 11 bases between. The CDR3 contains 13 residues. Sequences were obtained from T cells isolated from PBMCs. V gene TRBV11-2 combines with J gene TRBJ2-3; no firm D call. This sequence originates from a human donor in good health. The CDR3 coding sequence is TGTGCCAGCAGCTTAGCGGCTCAGGCCACGCAGTATTTT. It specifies CASSLAAQATQYF.